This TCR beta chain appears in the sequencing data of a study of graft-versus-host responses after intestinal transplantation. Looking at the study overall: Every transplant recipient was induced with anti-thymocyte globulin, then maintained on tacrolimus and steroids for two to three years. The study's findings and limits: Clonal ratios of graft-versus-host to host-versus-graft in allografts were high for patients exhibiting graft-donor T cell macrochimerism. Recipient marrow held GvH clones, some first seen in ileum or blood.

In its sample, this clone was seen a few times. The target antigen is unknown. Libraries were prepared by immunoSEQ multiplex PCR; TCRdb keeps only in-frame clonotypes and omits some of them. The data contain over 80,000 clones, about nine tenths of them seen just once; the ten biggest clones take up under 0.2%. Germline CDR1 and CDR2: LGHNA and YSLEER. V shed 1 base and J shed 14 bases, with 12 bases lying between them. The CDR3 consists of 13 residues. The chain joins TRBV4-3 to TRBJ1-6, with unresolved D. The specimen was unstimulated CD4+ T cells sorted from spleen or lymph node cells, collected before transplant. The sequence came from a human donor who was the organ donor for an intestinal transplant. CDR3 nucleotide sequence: TGCGCCAGCAGCCAAGGTCCGGGGTCATCCCTCCACTTT. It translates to CASSQGPGSSLHF.